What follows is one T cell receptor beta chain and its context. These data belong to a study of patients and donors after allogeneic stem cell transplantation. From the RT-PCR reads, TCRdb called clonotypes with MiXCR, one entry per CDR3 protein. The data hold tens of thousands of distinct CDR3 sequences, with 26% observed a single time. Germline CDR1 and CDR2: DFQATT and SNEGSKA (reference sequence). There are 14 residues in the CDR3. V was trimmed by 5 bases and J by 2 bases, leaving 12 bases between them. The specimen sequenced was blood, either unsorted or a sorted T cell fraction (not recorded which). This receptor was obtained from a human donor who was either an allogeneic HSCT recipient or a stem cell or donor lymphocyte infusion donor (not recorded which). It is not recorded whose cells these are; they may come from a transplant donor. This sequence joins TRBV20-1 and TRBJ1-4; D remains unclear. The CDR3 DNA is TGCAGTGCTGAGTCGACGGATACTAATGAAAAACTGTTTTTT. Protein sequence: CSAESTDTNEKLFF.